This T cell receptor (beta chain) was recovered during a study of glioma-infiltrating T cells. This clonotype showed up many times. What it binds is not known. The iRepertoire nested amplicon-rescue multiplex PCR amplified TCR alpha and beta CDR3s from RNA. Input was 100-400 ng of tissue mRNA or PBMC total RNA. TCRdb itself ran the multiplex PCR reads through MiXCR, one entry per CDR3 protein. Among some 120,000 distinct CDR3 sequences listed, roughly 20% were seen once. CDR1 SGHTA and CDR2 FQGNSA come from the germline V gene. Trimming shortened V by 1 base and J by 5 bases, and 14 bases separated the two germline ends. CDR3 length equals 15 residues. Whole-study findings and limits: Above-expected tissue-blood divergence occurred in all gliomas, most in low-grade ones. Tissue and blood shared very few CDR3 sequences.

The V and J genes are TRBV7-2 and TRBJ2-5; D not resolved. The sequenced material came from glioma tissue, nonneoplastic brain tissue, or PBMCs (not recorded which). This TCR derives from a human donor with low-grade glioma or glioblastoma, undergoing nonglioma brain surgery, or in good health (not recorded which). The CDR3 here is CASSLGPALAETQYF. CDR3 in DNA: TGTGCCAGCAGCTTAGGTCCAGCCCTCGCCGAGACCCAGTACTTC.